These 4 T cell receptor beta chains were sequenced from one sample in a study of cytomegalovirus exposure and HLA in healthy donors. 13 Jbeta primers and 60 Vbeta primers were used for the PCR. The repertoire was sequenced with immunoSEQ multiplex PCR; TCRdb's copy has only in-frame clones and lacks some. The data contain over 100,000 clones, approximately 82% of them singletons. Sample: PBMCs. Source of these receptors: a female donor in good health and CMV-seronegative.

This chain connects TRBV2 to TRBJ2-3; TRBD1 agrees at 7 bases. V lost 5 bases and J lost 2; bases outside the gene matches: 7. There are 15 residues in the CDR3. Germline V lookup: CDR1 SNHLY, CDR2 FYNNEI. CDR3 sequence reads: CASSSTGYITDTQYF. In nucleotides, the CDR3 is TGTGCCAGCAGTTCGACAGGGTATATCACAGATACGCAGTATTTT.

The chain has TRBV28 and TRBJ1-4; tentatively, D is TRBD1 (6 bases). V was shortened by 3 bases and J by 8 bases, with 10 bases between the two germline ends. Germline V gives CDR1 MDHEN, CDR2 SYDVKM. This CDR3 is 13 amino acids long. CDR3 residues: CASSLTGQEKLFF. CDR3 nucleotides: TGTGCCAGCAGTTTGACAGGACAAGAAAAACTGTTTTTT.

The chain is built from TRBV4-1 and TRBJ1-5, with a possible D match to TRBD1 (6 bases). The CDR3 extends over 14 amino acids. Germline CDR1 MGHRA, CDR2 YSYEKL. V was pared by 4 bases and J by 2 bases, with 9 bases between. CDR3 protein: CASSPQGGNQPQHF. DNA for the CDR3: TGCGCCAGCAGCCCACAGGGTGGCAATCAGCCCCAGCATTTT.

The CDR3, as DNA: TGTGCCAGCTCACCAGGTAGCGGGAGAACAGATACGCAGTATTTT. Its protein product is CASSPGSGRTDTQYF. The V and J genes are TRBV18 and TRBJ2-3; 9 bases agree with TRBD2. The ends lost 2 bases at V and 3 bases at J; junction bases unmatched: 3. The CDR3 has 15 amino acids. The V gene's germline CDR1 is KGHSH and CDR2 LQKENI. Complete variable domain (other parts from reference TRBV18 and TRBJ2-3): NAGVMQNPRHLVRRRGQEARLRCSPMKGHSHVYWYRQLPEEGLKFMVYLQKENIIDESGMPKERFSAEFPKEGPSILRIQQVVRGDSAAYFCASSPGSGRTDTQYFGPGTRLTVL.